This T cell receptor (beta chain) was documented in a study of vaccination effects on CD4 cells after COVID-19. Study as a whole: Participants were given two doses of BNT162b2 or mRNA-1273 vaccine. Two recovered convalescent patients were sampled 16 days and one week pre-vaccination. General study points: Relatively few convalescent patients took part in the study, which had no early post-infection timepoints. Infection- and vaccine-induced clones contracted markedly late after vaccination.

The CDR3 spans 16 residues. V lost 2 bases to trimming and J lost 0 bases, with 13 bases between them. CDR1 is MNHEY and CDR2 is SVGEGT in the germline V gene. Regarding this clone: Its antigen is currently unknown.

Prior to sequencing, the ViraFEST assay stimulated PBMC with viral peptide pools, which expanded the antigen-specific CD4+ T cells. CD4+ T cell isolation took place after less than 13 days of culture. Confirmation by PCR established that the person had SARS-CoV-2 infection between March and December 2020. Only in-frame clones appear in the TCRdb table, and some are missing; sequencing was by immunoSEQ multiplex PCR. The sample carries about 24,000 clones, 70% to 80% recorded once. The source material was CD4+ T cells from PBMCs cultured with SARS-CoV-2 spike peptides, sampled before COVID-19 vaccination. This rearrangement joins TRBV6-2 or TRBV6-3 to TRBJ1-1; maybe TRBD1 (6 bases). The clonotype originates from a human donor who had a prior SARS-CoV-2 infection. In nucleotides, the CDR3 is TGTGCCAGCAGTTACCATGTAGGGGGGTTGAACACTGAAGCTTTCTTT. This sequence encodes CASSYHVGGLNTEAFF.